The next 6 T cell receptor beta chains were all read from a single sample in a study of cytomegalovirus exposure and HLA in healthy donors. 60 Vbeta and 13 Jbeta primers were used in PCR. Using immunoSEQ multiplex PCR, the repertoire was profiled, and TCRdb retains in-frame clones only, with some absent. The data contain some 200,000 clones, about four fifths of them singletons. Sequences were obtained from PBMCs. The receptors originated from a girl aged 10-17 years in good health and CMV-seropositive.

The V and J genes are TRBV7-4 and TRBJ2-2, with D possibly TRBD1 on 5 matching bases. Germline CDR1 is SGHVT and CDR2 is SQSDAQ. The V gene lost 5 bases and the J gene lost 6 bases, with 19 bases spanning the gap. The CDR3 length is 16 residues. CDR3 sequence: CASSNRTPKGSGELFF. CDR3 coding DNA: TGTGCCAGCAGCAACCGGACACCCAAGGGATCCGGGGAGCTGTTTTTT.

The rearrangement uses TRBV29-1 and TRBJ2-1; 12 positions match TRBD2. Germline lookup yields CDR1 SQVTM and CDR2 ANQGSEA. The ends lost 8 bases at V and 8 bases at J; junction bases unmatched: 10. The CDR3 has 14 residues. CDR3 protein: CSFVPLAGGHEQFF. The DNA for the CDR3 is TGCAGCTTTGTCCCACTAGCGGGGGGACATGAGCAGTTCTTC.

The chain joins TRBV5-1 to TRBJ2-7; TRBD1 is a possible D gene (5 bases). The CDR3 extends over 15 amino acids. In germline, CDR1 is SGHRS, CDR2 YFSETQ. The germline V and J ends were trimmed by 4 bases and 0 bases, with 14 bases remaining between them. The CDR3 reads CASSATQTASYEQYF. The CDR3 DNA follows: TGCGCCAGCAGCGCGACTCAGACAGCCTCCTACGAGCAGTACTTC. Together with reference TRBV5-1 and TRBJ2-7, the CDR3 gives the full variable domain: KAGVTQTPRYLIKTRGQQVTLSCSPISGHRSVSWYQQTPGQGLQFLFEYFSETQRNKGNFPGRFSGRQFSNSRSEMNVSTLELGDSALYLCASSATQTASYEQYFGPGTRLTVT.

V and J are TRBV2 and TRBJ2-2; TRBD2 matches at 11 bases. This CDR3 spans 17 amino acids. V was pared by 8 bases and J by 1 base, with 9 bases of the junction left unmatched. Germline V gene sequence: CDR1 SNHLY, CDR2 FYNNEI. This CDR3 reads CASGPGLAALNTGELFF. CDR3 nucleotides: TGTGCCAGCGGTCCGGGACTAGCGGCGTTGAACACCGGGGAGCTGTTTTTT.

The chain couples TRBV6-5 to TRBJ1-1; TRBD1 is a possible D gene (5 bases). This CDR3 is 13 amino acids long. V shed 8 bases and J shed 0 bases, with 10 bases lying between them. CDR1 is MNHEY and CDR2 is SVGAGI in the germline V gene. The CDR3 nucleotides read TGTGCCAGCGCGGGGCTCATGAACACTGAAGCTTTCTTT. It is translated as CASAGLMNTEAFF.

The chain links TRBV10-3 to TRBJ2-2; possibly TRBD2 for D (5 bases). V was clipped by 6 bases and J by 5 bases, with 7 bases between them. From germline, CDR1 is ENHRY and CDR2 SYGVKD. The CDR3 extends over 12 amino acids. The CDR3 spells CAISRGTGELFF. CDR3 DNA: TGTGCCATCAGCAGAGGGACCGGGGAGCTGTTTTTT.